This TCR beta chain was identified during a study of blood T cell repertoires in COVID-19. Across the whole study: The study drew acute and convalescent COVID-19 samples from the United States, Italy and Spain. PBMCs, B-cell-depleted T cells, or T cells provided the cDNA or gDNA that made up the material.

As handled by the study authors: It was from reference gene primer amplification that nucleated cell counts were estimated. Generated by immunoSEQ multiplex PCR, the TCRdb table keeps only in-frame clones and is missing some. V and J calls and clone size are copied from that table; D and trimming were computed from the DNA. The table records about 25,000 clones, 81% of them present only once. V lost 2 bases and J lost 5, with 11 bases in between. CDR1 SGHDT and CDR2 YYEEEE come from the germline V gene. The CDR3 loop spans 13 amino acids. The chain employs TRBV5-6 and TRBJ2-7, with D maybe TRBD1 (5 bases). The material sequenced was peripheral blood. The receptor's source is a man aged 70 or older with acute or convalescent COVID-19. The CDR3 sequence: CASSFGARDEQYF. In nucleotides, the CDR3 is TGTGCCAGCAGCTTTGGGGCCAGGGACGAGCAGTACTTC.